This T cell receptor (beta chain) was sequenced for a study of blood T cell repertoires in COVID-19. Germline CDR1 is ENHRY and CDR2 is SYGVKD. V lost 10 bases, J lost 3 bases, and 21 bases lay in between. The CDR3 is 15 amino acids. Profiling relied on immunoSEQ multiplex PCR, and the TCRdb table lists in-frame clones only, not all of them. The profile covers more than 150,000 clones, with 86% appearing a single time and more than 3% taken by the ten largest. This rearrangement joins TRBV10-3 to TRBJ1-2, with D perhaps matching TRBD1 (5 bases). This TCR derives from a woman aged 65 to 85 with acute or convalescent COVID-19. What was sequenced was peripheral blood. The CDR3 protein is CASSHPQGRDYGYTF. In DNA form, the CDR3 reads TGTGCCAGTTCACATCCCCAGGGTCGGGACTATGGCTACACCTTC.